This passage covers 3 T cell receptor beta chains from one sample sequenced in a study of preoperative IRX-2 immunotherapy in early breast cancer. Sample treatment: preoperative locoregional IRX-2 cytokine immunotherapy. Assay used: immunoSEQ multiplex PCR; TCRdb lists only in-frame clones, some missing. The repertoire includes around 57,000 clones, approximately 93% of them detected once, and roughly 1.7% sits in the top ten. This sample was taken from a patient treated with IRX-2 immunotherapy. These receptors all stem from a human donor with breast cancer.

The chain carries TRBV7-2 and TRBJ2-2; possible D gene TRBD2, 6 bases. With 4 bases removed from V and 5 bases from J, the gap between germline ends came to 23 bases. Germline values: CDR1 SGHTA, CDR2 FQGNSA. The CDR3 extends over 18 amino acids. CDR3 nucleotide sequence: TGTGCCAGCAGCTCATTCCGGGCCGTGGACGGGAGAACCGGGGAGCTGTTTTTT. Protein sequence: CASSSFRAVDGRTGELFF. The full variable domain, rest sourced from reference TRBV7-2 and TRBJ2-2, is GAGVSQSPSNKVTEKGKDVELRCDPISGHTALYWYRQSLGQGLEFLIYFQGNSAPDKSGLPSDRFSAERTGGSVSTLTIQRTQQEDSAVYLCASSSFRAVDGRTGELFFGEGSRLTVL.

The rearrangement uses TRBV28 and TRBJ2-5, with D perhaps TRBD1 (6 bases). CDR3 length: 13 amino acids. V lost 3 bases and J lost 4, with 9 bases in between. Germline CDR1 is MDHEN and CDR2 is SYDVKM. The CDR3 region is CASSLTGRETQYF. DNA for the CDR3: TGTGCCAGCAGTTTGACAGGACGAGAGACCCAGTACTTC.

This CDR3 reads CASSGSGDSYEQYF. CDR3 DNA sequence: TGTGCCAGCAGTGGTAGCGGGGACTCCTACGAGCAGTACTTC. V gene TRBV27 combines with J gene TRBJ2-7, with TRBD2 identical over 8 bases. Unmatched junction bases numbered 3, after V lost 5 bases and J lost 0 bases. The CDR3 has 14 residues. From germline, CDR1 is MNHEY and CDR2 SMNVEV (reference sequence).